The 28 T cell receptor beta chains given below trace back to one sample, sequenced in a study of beta chain features in type 1 diabetes (dated by TCRdb to 2016 to 2018). Library method: the immunoSEQ multiplex PCR assay. The entire amount of isolated RNA was reverse transcribed using the High Capacity cDNA Reverse Transcription Kit, so the sequenced TCRB transcripts were expressed ones. TCRdb took over this immuneACCESS table, retaining in-frame rearrangements with V and J assigned. Such tables are incomplete; in checked studies, under half of the missing clones stem from an unresolved V gene, and the remainder is unexplained. This sample holds more than 300,000 clones; 7% to 9% were observed only once. The ten largest clones take up 0.44% of the sample. The sequencing sample was made of central memory CD4+ T cells from blood. Every receptor here comes from a woman aged 18-29 years in good health.

This clone was observed a handful of times. The chain uses TRBV6-5 and TRBJ2-7; D possibly matches TRBD1 or TRBD2 (5 bases each). The CDR3 sequence is 16 residues long. V was cut by 2 bases and J by 2 bases, with 16 bases left in between. Germline V gene sequence: CDR1 MNHEY, CDR2 SVGAGI. DNA for the CDR3: TGTGCCAGCAGTTACACCCCCGGGACCACCGCCTACGAGCAGTACTTC. Translation: CASSYTPGTTAYEQYF.

This clone has just a few counts. V gene TRBV5-4 combines with J gene TRBJ2-1; D possibly matches TRBD1 or TRBD2 (6 bases each). Germline CDR1 reads SGHNT; CDR2 reads YYREEE (reference sequence). Trimming removed 4 bases at V and 3 bases at J, with 11 bases between. The CDR3 has 14 amino acids. This CDR3 reads CASSPGGGYNEQFF. The CDR3 bases are TGTGCCAGCAGCCCTGGAGGGGGCTACAATGAGCAGTTCTTC.

This clone came up a few times. The chain couples TRBV25-1 to TRBJ2-7; D unresolved. Germline V gene data show CDR1 as MGHDK and CDR2 as SYGVNS. This CDR3 spans 14 amino acids. Trimming pared 0 bases from V and 5 bases from J, leaving 11 bases between. CDR3: CASSEYTRGDEQYF. The CDR3 coding sequence is TGTGCCAGCAGTGAATATACCCGAGGCGACGAGCAGTACTTC.

This clone was counted at least ten times. V is TRBV4-3 and J is TRBJ2-7; unclear D gene. The length of the CDR3 is 16 residues. CDR1 and CDR2 (germline): LGHNA, YSLEER. The V end lost 1 base, the J end lost 2 bases, and 15 bases lay between the germline ends. This CDR3 reads CASSQVFPTRTYEQYF. In DNA form, the CDR3 reads TGCGCCAGCAGCCAAGTTTTCCCCACACGAACCTACGAGCAGTACTTC.

Written as DNA, the CDR3 is TGTGCCAGTAGTAATAGTCAAGGCCAGTTGGGGAACACTGAAGCTTTCTTT. This encodes CASSNSQGQLGNTEAFF. The rearrangement links TRBV19 to TRBJ1-1; D is undetermined. Trimming removed 4 bases at V and 1 base at J, with 19 bases between. This CDR3 spans 17 amino acids. The V gene's germline CDR1 is LNHDA and CDR2 SQIVND (reference sequence).

V is TRBV6-5 and J is TRBJ1-5; possible D gene TRBD1, 5 bases. Germline V CDR1 and CDR2: MNHEY, SVGAGI. Trimming took off 5 bases at V and 5 bases at J, with 16 bases between the two ends. This CDR3 comprises 15 residues. The CDR3 bases are TGTGCCAGCAGTACGGACCAGGGTAGGGATCAGCCCCAGCATTTT. The encoded protein is CASSTDQGRDQPQHF.

In DNA, the CDR3 is TGCAGCGTTGGAACCCGGGGGCAGGGGCAGACCTACGAGCAGTACTTC. Amino acids: CSVGTRGQGQTYEQYF. V gene TRBV29-1 combines with J gene TRBJ2-7; D may be TRBD1 or TRBD2 (6 bases each). V lost 4 bases and J 2 bases, leaving 21 bases between the germline ends. Germline lookup yields CDR1 SQVTM and CDR2 ANQGSEA. The CDR3 spans 16 residues.

The sample holds a few counts of this clone. CDR3: CASSLDSSFQYEQYF. CDR3 DNA sequence: TGCGCCAGCAGCTTGGATAGTTCTTTTCAGTACGAGCAGTACTTC. The chain couples TRBV5-1 to TRBJ2-7; D is unresolved. V lost 0 bases to trimming and J lost 4 bases, with 14 bases between them. The CDR3 runs to 15 residues. The germline V gene has CDR1 SGHRS and CDR2 YFSETQ.

This clone has a handful of counts. The rearrangement links TRBV9 to TRBJ2-1; 8 bases align to TRBD2. With V trimmed by 2 bases and J by 5 bases, 3 bases remained unmatched. Per germline, CDR1 SGDLS and CDR2 YYNGEE. The CDR3 is 14 residues long. The CDR3 loop is CASSVSGSNNEQFF. The CDR3 DNA is TGTGCCAGCAGCGTCAGCGGGAGTAACAATGAGCAGTTCTTC.

Only a few counts were recorded for this clone. This chain connects TRBV19 to TRBJ2-1; the match to TRBD2 covers 8 bases. This CDR3 contains 13 residues. Germline CDR1 LNHDA, CDR2 SQIVND (reference sequence). For the CDR3, the DNA is TGTGCGGGCCAGAGCGGGAGAGGGTATGAGCAGTTCTTC. Protein product: CAGQSGRGYEQFF.

This clone turned up a few times. The chain is built from TRBV4-2 and TRBJ1-5; D possibly corresponds to TRBD1 (6 bases). CDR3 length equals 15 residues. Trimming took off 0 bases at V and 6 bases at J, with 12 bases between the two ends. Germline V CDR1 and CDR2: LGHNA, YNFKEQ. CDR3 amino acids: CASSQDMGGSQPQHF. Here the CDR3 DNA reads TGTGCCAGCAGCCAAGATATGGGGGGCAGTCAGCCCCAGCATTTT.

This clone came up a few times. The rearrangement links TRBV7-2 to TRBJ2-7; D gene unclear. Trimming took 5 bases from V and 6 from J, leaving 17 bases between them. CDR3 length equals 14 residues. Germline CDR1 SGHTA, CDR2 FQGNSA. Here the CDR3 DNA reads TGTGCCAGCAGCCCCGGATATACGGTTGGCGAGCAGTACTTC. Protein product: CASSPGYTVGEQYF.

The genes are TRBV28 and TRBJ1-5, with a tentative D call TRBD1 (6 bases). Trimming took off 3 bases at V and 6 bases at J, with 12 bases between the two ends. The germline V gene encodes CDR1 MDHEN and CDR2 SYDVKM. CDR3 length: 14 amino acids. The CDR3, as DNA: TGTGCCAGCAGTTTGGAGGGGGGCGGTCAGCCCCAGCATTTT. This encodes CASSLEGGGQPQHF.

This clone was observed a few times. The rearrangement uses TRBV2 and TRBJ1-1; D is undetermined. Per the germline V gene, CDR1 is SNHLY and CDR2 is FYNNEI. The CDR3 spans 12 residues. V lost 3 bases and J 0 bases, leaving 2 bases between the germline ends. CDR3 DNA: TGTGCCAGCAGTGAGTTGAACACTGAAGCTTTCTTT. This sequence encodes CASSELNTEAFF.

This chain joins TRBV28 and TRBJ2-1, with TRBD2 matching 12 bases. V was clipped by 8 bases and J by 7 bases; unmatched bases: 12. Germline CDR1 is MDHEN and CDR2 is SYDVKM. The CDR3 has 16 residues. The CDR3 spells CASALLSTSGRNEQFF. In DNA form, the CDR3 reads TGTGCCAGCGCCCTCTTGTCTACTAGCGGGAGGAATGAGCAGTTCTTC.

The rearrangement links TRBV27 to TRBJ2-1; TRBD1 matches 8 bases. Germline V lookup: CDR1 MNHEY, CDR2 SMNVEV (reference sequence). V lost 5 bases, J lost 4 bases, and 4 bases stayed unmatched. This CDR3 region has 14 residues. CDR3 DNA: TGTGCCAGCAGTATTCAGGGGGCGTACAATGAGCAGTTCTTC. It specifies CASSIQGAYNEQFF.

This clone was picked up a small number of times. The rearrangement uses TRBV7-9 and TRBJ1-1; possibly TRBD1 for D (5 bases). CDR1 and CDR2 from the germline V gene are SEHNR and FQNEAQ (reference sequence). Trimming took 3 bases from V and 3 from J, leaving 14 bases between them. The CDR3 loop spans 15 amino acids. The CDR3 region has the DNA TGTGCCAGCAGCTTTTTGGGGGGAGGGTACACTGAAGCTTTCTTT. The encoded protein is CASSFLGGGYTEAFF.

This clone has more than one count but fewer than ten. This rearrangement joins TRBV5-1 to TRBJ2-3; TRBD1 agrees at 7 bases. Per germline, CDR1 SGHRS and CDR2 YFSETQ. V was clipped by 5 bases and J by 4 bases; unmatched bases: 4. CDR3 length equals 13 residues. CDR3 amino acids: CASRGGDADTQYF. CDR3 DNA: TGCGCCAGCAGAGGGGGCGACGCAGATACGCAGTATTTT.

The rearrangement uses TRBV4-3 and TRBJ1-2, with D maybe TRBD1 (5 bases). The germline CDR1 and CDR2 sequences are LGHNA and YSLEER. There are 16 residues in the CDR3. V shed 1 base and J shed 4 bases, with 16 bases lying between them. This CDR3 is CASSQGGRSTGYGYTF. CDR3 sequence (DNA): TGCGCCAGCAGCCAAGGGGGGAGGAGTACGGGCTATGGCTACACCTTC.

V and J are TRBV2 and TRBJ1-5; D gene unclear. CDR3 length: 14 residues. Deletions cut 2 bases from V and 0 bases from J, with 5 bases between. Germline loops: CDR1 SNHLY, CDR2 FYNNEI. This chain's CDR3 is CASSELTSNQPQHF. DNA of the CDR3: TGTGCCAGCAGTGAATTAACTAGCAATCAGCCCCAGCATTTT. Full variable domain (rest looked up from reference TRBV2 and TRBJ1-5): EPEVTQTPSHQVTQMGQEVILRCVPISNHLYFYWYRQILGQKVEFLVSFYNNEISEKSEIFDDQFSVERPDGSNFTLKIRSTKLEDSAMYFCASSELTSNQPQHFGDGTRLSIL.

The chain's CDR3 is CASSLLPGGYEQYF. CDR3 sequence (DNA): TGCGCCAGCAGCTTGTTACCGGGAGGGTACGAGCAGTACTTC. The V gene is TRBV5-1, the J gene TRBJ2-7, with TRBD2 matching 8 bases. CDR1 is SGHRS, CDR2 YFSETQ, per germline. The CDR3 runs 14 residues. The ends lost 1 base at V and 4 bases at J; junction bases unmatched: 4.

This clone was seen a few times. Other DNA variants within this sample encode the same CDR3. The gene calls are TRBV7-2 and TRBJ2-3; D remains unclear. Trimming cost V 3 bases and J 6 bases, with 7 bases left between them. There are 12 residues in the CDR3. CDR1 and CDR2 (germline): SGHTA, FQGNSA. CDR3 loop: CASSFLADTQYF. CDR3 bases: TGTGCCAGCAGCTTTTTGGCCGATACGCAGTATTTT.

The chain links TRBV4-3 to TRBJ2-2; D may be TRBD1 or TRBD2 (6 bases each). The CDR3 extends over 16 amino acids. The ends were cut back, 1 base at V and 2 bases at J, with 11 bases in the middle. CDR1 is LGHNA and CDR2 is YSLEER in the germline V gene. The CDR3 loop is CASSQGQAGNTGELFF. The CDR3 DNA follows: TGCGCCAGCAGCCAAGGACAGGCGGGAAACACCGGGGAGCTGTTTTTT.

Many counts were recorded for this clone. The chain combines TRBV29-1 with TRBJ2-1; D might be TRBD1 or TRBD2, each matching 5 bases. V was clipped by 4 bases and J by 9 bases, with 13 bases between them. The CDR3 spans 12 residues. CDR1 SQVTM and CDR2 ANQGSEA come from the germline V gene. In nucleotides, the CDR3 is TGCAGCGTTGGGGACCCCAGCCGTGAGCAGTTCTTC. Encoded protein: CSVGDPSREQFF.

This rearrangement joins TRBV19 to TRBJ2-5; D possibly corresponds to TRBD2 (7 bases). Trimming took off 2 bases at V and 1 base at J, with 14 bases between the two ends. The CDR3 has 16 amino acids. From germline, CDR1 is LNHDA and CDR2 SQIVND (reference sequence). The CDR3 protein is CASSIWAGEGQETQYF. The CDR3 bases are TGTGCCAGTAGTATATGGGCAGGGGAGGGCCAAGAGACCCAGTACTTC.

This chain joins TRBV25-1 and TRBJ2-2, with D unclear. The germline V gene has CDR1 MGHDK and CDR2 SYGVNS. Trimming stripped 6 bases from V and 2 bases from J, with 7 bases between. The CDR3 sequence is 13 residues long. CDR3 region: CASSWRNTGELFF. The CDR3 DNA reads TGTGCCAGCAGCTGGCGAAACACCGGGGAGCTGTTTTTT.

This clone was detected a few times. The J gene is TRBJ2-1, the V gene TRBV9, with 12 bases that match TRBD2. Germline CDR1 is SGDLS and CDR2 is YYNGEE. CDR3 length: 18 amino acids. J lost 7 bases, V lost 3 bases, and 14 bases had no gene match. CDR3 sequence: CASSAVGLLAGGLNEQFF. The CDR3 DNA is TGTGCCAGCAGCGCCGTAGGGCTACTAGCGGGAGGTTTGAATGAGCAGTTCTTC.

The chain links TRBV11-2 to TRBJ1-2; tentatively, D is TRBD1 (5 bases). CDR1 and CDR2 (germline): SGHAT, FQNNGV. Trimming took 5 bases from V and 8 from J, leaving 18 bases between them. This CDR3 region has 14 residues. This CDR3 is CASSPTGLPEGYTF. DNA for the CDR3: TGTGCCAGCAGCCCTACAGGCCTTCCGGAGGGCTACACCTTC.